This T cell receptor beta chain was identified in a study of blood T cell repertoires in COVID-19. TCRdb's copy holds only in-frame clones and misses some; the assay was immunoSEQ multiplex PCR. The sample lists 110,000 to 150,000 clones, 76% occurring once. This CDR3 comprises 14 residues. The V gene end was trimmed by 1 base and the J gene end by 6 bases; junction bases not matched to a gene: 2. CDR1 is KGHSH, CDR2 LQKENI, per germline. This chain uses TRBV18 with TRBJ1-2; 10 positions match TRBD1. The receptor's source is a man in his sixties with acute or convalescent COVID-19. The sample taken for sequencing was peripheral blood. CDR3 coding DNA: TGTGCCAGCTCACCACAAGGGACAGGGGATGGCTACACCTTC. This gives the protein CASSPQGTGDGYTF.